This T cell receptor beta chain came from a study of vaccination and CD4 T cells after COVID-19. On this clonotype: Its antigen is not known.

Cultured CD4+ T-cell DNA underwent Oncomine TCR Beta short-read sequencing. Genomic DNA was isolated from cultured CD4+ T cells. TCRdb re-called the PCR reads with MiXCR, one entry per CDR3 protein. This table has more than 6,000 distinct CDR3 sequences, around 34% appearing once. Documented treatment: 10-day PBMC culture with coronavirus spike peptide pools or control peptides (ViraFEST assay). The unexposed donor provided CD4+ T cells, which were taken before the COVID-19 pandemic (2011-2018). V lost 3 bases, J lost 6 bases, and 21 bases lay in between. Germline V gene lookup returns CDR1 SGHTA and CDR2 FQGNSA. The CDR3 is made up of 16 amino acids.

This clonotype was sampled from a human donor in good health. The chain uses TRBV7-2 and TRBJ2-7; a possible D gene is TRBD2 (5 bases). The source material was CD4+ T cells from blood, cultured in vitro. The CDR3 loop is CASSLVASLGSSEQYF. The CDR3 bases are TGTGCCAGCAGCTTGGTGGCTAGCTTGGGGTCGTCCGAGCAGTACTTC. Combining the CDR3 with reference TRBV7-2 and TRBJ2-7 gives the whole variable domain GAGVSQSPSNKVTEKGKDVELRCDPISGHTALYWYRQSLGQGLEFLIYFQGNSAPDKSGLPSDRFSAERTGGSVSTLTIQRTQQEDSAVYLCASSLVASLGSSEQYFGPGTRLTVT.